This T cell receptor (beta chain) was identified in a study of blood T cell repertoires in COVID-19. Only a few counts were recorded for this clone. Profiled with immunoSEQ multiplex PCR; TCRdb holds only in-frame clones, not every one. The sample has about 80,000 clones; around 88% are singletons. The CDR3 contains 16 residues. J lost 0 bases, V lost 4 bases, and 8 bases had no gene match. Germline V gene sequence: CDR1 SGHRS, CDR2 YFSETQ. This clonotype originated in a woman aged 80 or over with acute or convalescent COVID-19. The V and J genes are TRBV5-1 and TRBJ1-1; 8 bases map to TRBD1. The material sequenced was peripheral blood. The CDR3 DNA is TGCGCCAGCAGCCGGGACAGGCGGGGTATGAACACTGAAGCTTTCTTT. Amino acid sequence: CASSRDRRGMNTEAFF.